A single sample gave rise to the 30 T cell receptor beta chains below, sequenced in a study of beta chain features in type 1 diabetes. Expressed TCRB transcripts were sequenced because the isolated RNA had all been reverse transcribed beforehand. Clones were sequenced by immunoSEQ multiplex PCR, and TCRdb holds only the in-frame ones, with some missing. The sample contains over 600,000 clones, 9.5% to 15% of which appear only once. Study-level points and caveats: All four CD4+ subsets of Type 1 diabetes patients contained TCRB CDR3s that were moderately but significantly shorter.

Their antigens are not known. The sequencing input was naive CD4+ T cells from blood. The receptors were sampled from a man aged 25-45 years with type 1 diabetes.

This clone came up a few times. The J gene is TRBJ2-6, the V gene TRBV6-5; no definite D call. V lost 7 bases to trimming and J lost 2 bases, with 6 bases between them. The germline gives CDR1 MNHEY, CDR2 SVGAGI. The CDR3 length is 13 residues. CDR3 in amino acids: CASTLTGANVLTF. CDR3 nucleotide sequence: TGTGCCAGCACCTTGACTGGGGCCAACGTCCTGACTTTC.

A few counts support this clone. This chain uses TRBV11-2 with TRBJ2-7; the D is unclear. Between the trimmed V and J ends, which lost 5 bases and 0 bases, there was a span of 5 bases. In germline, CDR1 is SGHAT, CDR2 FQNNGV. The CDR3 totals 12 residues. Here the CDR3 reads CASSPYSYEQYF. In DNA form, the CDR3 reads TGTGCCAGCAGCCCGTACTCCTACGAGCAGTACTTC. The whole variable domain, remainder taken from reference TRBV11-2 and TRBJ2-7, is EAGVAQSPRYKIIEKRQSVAFWCNPISGHATLYWYQQILGQGPKLLIQFQNNGVVDDSQLPKDRFSAERLKGVDSTLKIQPAKLEDSAVYLCASSPYSYEQYFGPGTRLTVT.

This chain uses TRBV7-6 with TRBJ2-2, with D hard to call. Trimming cost V 5 bases and J 1 base, with 2 bases left between them. Per germline, CDR1 SGHVS and CDR2 FNYEAQ. The CDR3 is made up of 12 amino acids. Here the CDR3 DNA reads TGTGCCAGCAGCCTGAACACCGGGGAGCTGTTTTTT. This sequence encodes CASSLNTGELFF.

The genes are TRBV4-2 and TRBJ2-1; maybe TRBD2 (5 bases). In germline, CDR1 is LGHNA, CDR2 YNFKEQ. This CDR3 contains 17 residues. V shed 0 bases and J shed 0 bases, with 12 bases lying between them. The CDR3 coding sequence is TGTGCCAGCAGCCAAGATGGGGTAGCGAGCTCCTACAATGAGCAGTTCTTC. Its translation: CASSQDGVASSYNEQFF.

The chain employs TRBV7-6 and TRBJ2-5; 7 nucleotides align to TRBD1. V trimming: 6 bases; J trimming: 5 bases; junction bases outside the gene matches: 6. Germline loops: CDR1 SGHVS, CDR2 FNYEAQ. This CDR3 is built from 13 residues. The CDR3 nucleotides read TGTGCCAGCAGTCAAGGGGGCCGGGAGACCCAGTACTTC. Translation: CASSQGGRETQYF.

The gene calls are TRBV7-2 and TRBJ2-1; 13 bases map to TRBD2. CDR1 and CDR2 (germline): SGHTA, FQGNSA. The CDR3 contains 16 residues. V shed 6 bases and J 7 bases; nucleotides not matched to a gene: 9. The CDR3 protein is CASSNGLAGALNEQFF. Here the CDR3 DNA reads TGTGCCAGCAGTAATGGACTAGCGGGGGCCTTGAATGAGCAGTTCTTC.

The gene calls are TRBV19 and TRBJ2-2, with a possible D match to TRBD2 (5 bases). The germline CDR1 and CDR2 sequences are LNHDA and SQIVND (reference sequence). This CDR3 contains 14 residues. The V and J ends lost 4 bases and 7 bases respectively, with 13 bases between them. This chain's CDR3 is CASSTAPGSGELFF. CDR3 DNA sequence: TGTGCCAGTAGTACAGCCCCGGGGAGCGGGGAGCTGTTTTTT.

The gene calls are TRBV18 and TRBJ1-1; TRBD1 might be the D (6 bases). This CDR3 is 14 amino acids long. The germline V gene encodes CDR1 KGHSH and CDR2 LQKENI. Trimming stripped 5 bases from V and 7 bases from J, with 17 bases between. CDR3 protein: CASSSPTGIGEAFF. The CDR3 region has the DNA TGTGCCAGCTCATCCCCCACAGGGATAGGTGAAGCTTTCTTT.

The chain recombines TRBV7-2 with TRBJ1-2; D is uncertain. The CDR3 consists of 14 residues. The V end was cut by 1 base, the J end by 5 bases, with 11 bases between. Germline CDR1 SGHTA, CDR2 FQGNSA. CDR3 in amino acids: CASSLEGRNYGYTF. The DNA of the CDR3 is TGTGCCAGCAGCTTAGAAGGGAGAAATTATGGCTACACCTTC.

V usage is TRBV5-6 and J usage is TRBJ2-2; 8 bases are shared with TRBD1. The CDR3 loop spans 16 amino acids. Germline CDR1 and CDR2: SGHDT and YYEEEE. Losses at the gene ends were 4 bases for V and 4 bases for J; bases not matched to a gene: 9. As DNA, the CDR3 is TGTGCCAGCAGCACCCCGACAGGGGCTGGCACCGGGGAGCTGTTTTTT. This gives the protein CASSTPTGAGTGELFF.

CDR3 nucleotides: TGCGCCAGCAGCCGGACGGCTAACCAAGAGACCCAGTACTTC. Translating gives CASSRTANQETQYF. V and J are TRBV5-1 and TRBJ2-5, with no clear D. The germline gives CDR1 SGHRS, CDR2 YFSETQ. Trimming took 4 bases from V and 0 from J, leaving 10 bases between them. The CDR3 has 14 amino acids.

This clone was recorded a few times. The CDR3 DNA reads as TGCGCCAGCAGCCAAGTCTCTGAAAAACTGTTTTTT. This gives the protein CASSQVSEKLFF. The chain recombines TRBV4-3 with TRBJ1-4, with D hard to call. From germline, CDR1 is LGHNA and CDR2 YSLEER. This CDR3 spans 12 amino acids. Trimming cost V 1 base and J 7 bases, with 4 bases left between them.

J is TRBJ1-3 and V is TRBV7-2; D ambiguous. CDR3 length equals 15 residues. Trimming cost V 5 bases and J 2 bases, with 13 bases left between them. Germline loops: CDR1 SGHTA, CDR2 FQGNSA. The CDR3 nucleotides read TGTGCCAGCAGCGGCCGACCGGTGACTGGAAACACCATATATTTT. It is translated as CASSGRPVTGNTIYF.

This clone has just a few counts. The chain carries TRBV9 and TRBJ1-1; the D gene is possibly TRBD1 (5 bases). The CDR3 length is 15 residues. V was trimmed by 0 bases and J by 0 bases, leaving 9 bases between them. The germline gives CDR1 SGDLS, CDR2 YYNGEE. This CDR3 reads CASSVGGTMNTEAFF. DNA for the CDR3: TGTGCCAGCAGCGTAGGAGGGACTATGAACACTGAAGCTTTCTTT.

J is TRBJ1-4 and V is TRBV6-5; D is uncertain. Germline V CDR1 and CDR2: MNHEY, SVGAGI. Trimming left V 4 bases short and J 7 bases short, with 13 bases between. The CDR3 is made up of 14 amino acids. As DNA, the CDR3 is TGTGCCAGCAGTTTAGGGATTCACTCTGAAAAACTGTTTTTT. It encodes CASSLGIHSEKLFF.

The chain has TRBV10-3 and TRBJ2-2; 7 bases align to TRBD1. This CDR3 comprises 14 residues. The V and J ends lost 7 bases and 5 bases, in that order; junction bases with no gene match: 7. Germline CDR1 and CDR2: ENHRY and SYGVKD. In DNA, the CDR3 is TGTGCCATCATGACCGGGACAGATACCGGGGAGCTGTTTTTT. Its protein product is CAIMTGTDTGELFF.

This clone was observed a few times. The J gene is TRBJ2-1, the V gene TRBV7-9; a weak D match, TRBD2 (6 bases). The CDR3 spans 14 residues. From germline, CDR1 is SEHNR and CDR2 FQNEAQ (reference sequence). Trimming stripped 3 bases from V and 7 bases from J, with 13 bases between. CDR3 in amino acids: CASSFEREDNEQFF. The CDR3 region has the DNA TGTGCCAGCAGCTTTGAGAGGGAGGATAATGAGCAGTTCTTC.

Only a few counts were recorded for this clone. The rearrangement uses TRBV10-1 and TRBJ1-5, with D unresolved. Germline CDR1 is WNHNN and CDR2 is SYGVQD (reference sequence). This CDR3 region has 14 residues. Trimming cost V 3 bases and J 0 bases, with 6 bases left between them. The CDR3 spells CASSDGGSNQPQHF. The CDR3 nucleotides read TGCGCCAGCAGTGACGGAGGTAGCAATCAGCCCCAGCATTTT.

This rearrangement joins TRBV2 to TRBJ2-1, with TRBD1 matching 10 bases. This CDR3 has 15 residues. Germline V gene lookup returns CDR1 SNHLY and CDR2 FYNNEI. Trimming cost V 8 bases and J 7 bases; bases outside gene matches: 11. As DNA, the CDR3 is TGTGCCAGCGGGGGGACAGGGGTTCCGTCTAATGAGCAGTTCTTC. Its protein product is CASGGTGVPSNEQFF.

The chain employs TRBV7-2 and TRBJ2-4; D gene uncertain. Trimming pared 0 bases from V and 0 bases from J, leaving 9 bases between. Germline V gene lookup returns CDR1 SGHTA and CDR2 FQGNSA. CDR3 size: 16 residues. The CDR3 loop reads CASSLAGSLAKNIQYF. DNA for the CDR3: TGTGCCAGCAGCTTAGCAGGGTCCCTAGCCAAAAACATTCAGTACTTC. Variable domain in full (rest from reference TRBV7-2 and TRBJ2-4): GAGVSQSPSNKVTEKGKDVELRCDPISGHTALYWYRQSLGQGLEFLIYFQGNSAPDKSGLPSDRFSAERTGGSVSTLTIQRTQQEDSAVYLCASSLAGSLAKNIQYFGAGTRLSVL.

This clone was seen more than once but under ten times. CDR3 in DNA: TGCGCCAGCAGCCTTGAGACTAGCGGCTACGAGCAGTACTTC. It specifies CASSLETSGYEQYF. This chain connects TRBV5-1 to TRBJ2-7, with 9 bases matching TRBD2. The CDR3 has 14 residues. The V segment lost 4 bases and the J segment 3 bases; nucleotides outside the gene matches: 5. Germline V gene lookup returns CDR1 SGHRS and CDR2 YFSETQ. Drawing the rest from reference TRBV5-1 and TRBJ2-7, the complete variable domain is KAGVTQTPRYLIKTRGQQVTLSCSPISGHRSVSWYQQTPGQGLQFLFEYFSETQRNKGNFPGRFSGRQFSNSRSEMNVSTLELGDSALYLCASSLETSGYEQYFGPGTRLTVT.

The chain couples TRBV12-5 to TRBJ1-2; D ambiguous. The CDR3 runs to 15 residues. Germline CDR1 is LGHNT and CDR2 is FRNRAP. V was shortened by 0 bases and J by 4 bases, with 12 bases between the two germline ends. In DNA form, the CDR3 reads TGTGCTAGTGGTTTGGTACCGATCCGGGTCTATGGCTACACCTTC. Protein sequence: CASGLVPIRVYGYTF.

The J gene is TRBJ1-5, the V gene TRBV7-8; TRBD1 might be the D (6 bases). The CDR3 is 16 residues long. Trimming pared 6 bases from V and 1 base from J, leaving 16 bases between. CDR1 SGHVS and CDR2 FQNEAQ come from the germline V gene. DNA for the CDR3: TGTGCCAGCAGTTTGAGACAGGAAAGAAGCAATCAGCCCCAGCATTTT. Protein sequence: CASSLRQERSNQPQHF.

The chain uses TRBV15 and TRBJ2-7; D possibly corresponds to TRBD2 (6 bases). This CDR3 has 14 amino acids. The V and J ends lost 0 bases and 5 bases respectively, with 11 bases between them. Germline CDR1 is LNHNV and CDR2 is YYDKDF (reference sequence). The CDR3 DNA reads TGTGCCACCAGCAGAGATGGAGGGGTAGACGAGCAGTACTTC. It yields the protein CATSRDGGVDEQYF.

This clone was seen only a few times. This rearrangement joins TRBV27 to TRBJ2-1; D tentatively fits TRBD1 or TRBD2 (5 bases each). The CDR3 contains 17 residues. Trimming cost V 4 bases and J 3 bases, with 19 bases left between them. From germline, CDR1 is MNHEY and CDR2 SMNVEV (reference sequence). The CDR3 DNA reads TGTGCCAGCAGTTCCCTGGGAAGGGGACCCGTCTACAATGAGCAGTTCTTC. It translates to CASSSLGRGPVYNEQFF.

This clone has just a few counts. The chain carries TRBV10-3 and TRBJ1-2, with 9 bases matching TRBD1. The CDR3 contains 14 residues. Trimming took 5 bases from V and 5 from J; bases not matched to a gene: 6. The germline V gene has CDR1 ENHRY and CDR2 SYGVKD. CDR3 region: CAISPGQGFYGYTF. CDR3 in DNA: TGTGCCATCAGTCCGGGACAGGGTTTTTATGGCTACACCTTC.

V gene TRBV6-5 combines with J gene TRBJ1-2; D is unresolved. The CDR3 contains 13 residues. The V end lost 2 bases, the J end lost 6 bases, and 10 bases lay between the germline ends. The germline CDR1 and CDR2 sequences are MNHEY and SVGAGI. CDR3 in DNA: TGTGCCAGCAGTTACGAGCGGCTTGATGGCTACACCTTC. Its translation: CASSYERLDGYTF.

A few counts support this clone. The germline gene is not matched at one end of the junction; a read error may be the cause. The rearrangement uses TRBV10-3 and TRBJ2-3, with unresolved D. The CDR3 contains 12 residues. Germline V gene lookup returns CDR1 ENHRY and CDR2 SYGVKD. The CDR3 DNA reads TGTGCCGTCAGTGATCCGAGGCATACGCAGTATTTT. Residues: CAVSDPRHTQYF.

This clone was counted a few times. CDR3 region: CASSQDWGQYNSPLHF. CDR3 DNA sequence: TGCGCCAGCAGCCAAGATTGGGGACAGTATAATTCACCCCTCCACTTT. The chain has TRBV4-3 and TRBJ1-6; 7 bases map to TRBD1. Germline CDR1 is LGHNA and CDR2 is YSLEER. This CDR3 comprises 16 residues. The trim removed 0 bases at V and 4 bases at J, leaving 3 bases unmatched.

V is TRBV19 and J is TRBJ2-5, with 11 nucleotides matching TRBD2. J lost 1 base, V lost 7 bases, and 5 bases had no gene match. Per germline, CDR1 LNHDA and CDR2 SQIVND (reference sequence). The length of the CDR3 is 15 residues. The CDR3 bases are TGTGCCAGTAACCTAGCGGGGGGTCTCCAAGAGACCCAGTACTTC. Its protein product is CASNLAGGLQETQYF.